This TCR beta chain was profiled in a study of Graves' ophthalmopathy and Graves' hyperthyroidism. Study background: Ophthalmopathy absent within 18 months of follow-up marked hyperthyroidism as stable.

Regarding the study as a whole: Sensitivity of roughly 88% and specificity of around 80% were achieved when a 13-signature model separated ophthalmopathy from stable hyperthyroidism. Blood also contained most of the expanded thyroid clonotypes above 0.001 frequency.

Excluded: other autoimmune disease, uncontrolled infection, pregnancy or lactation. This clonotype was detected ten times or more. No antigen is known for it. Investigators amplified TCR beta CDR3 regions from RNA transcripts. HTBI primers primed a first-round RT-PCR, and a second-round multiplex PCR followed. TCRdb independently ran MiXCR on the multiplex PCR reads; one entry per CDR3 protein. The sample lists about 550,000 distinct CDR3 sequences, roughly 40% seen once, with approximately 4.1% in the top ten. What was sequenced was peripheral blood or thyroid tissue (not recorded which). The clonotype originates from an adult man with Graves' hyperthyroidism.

The CDR3 here is CASSESWGTDYGYTF. The CDR3, as DNA: TGCGCCAGCAGTGAGTCATGGGGTACGGACTATGGCTACACCTTC. The chain employs TRBV10-2 and TRBJ1-2; D gene ambiguous. Trimming cost V 0 bases and J 3 bases, with 11 bases left between them. This CDR3 spans 15 amino acids. Germline assignment: CDR1 WSHSY and CDR2 SAAADI.